This T cell receptor beta chain comes out of a study of blood T cell repertoires in COVID-19. For the study at large: COVID-19 samples collected from the United States, Italy and Spain covered acute and convalescent phases.

The data were produced by immunoSEQ multiplex PCR, yet TCRdb's version contains in-frame clones alone and is incomplete. Here the sample spans some 320,000 clones, approximately 90% being singletons. The CDR3 consists of 16 residues. From germline, CDR1 is SEHNR and CDR2 FQNEAQ (reference sequence). With V trimmed by 5 bases and J by 1 base, 8 bases remained unmatched. The TCR sequence derives from a woman aged 25-40 years who had been exposed to COVID-19. This chain links TRBV7-9 with TRBJ1-1, with 9 bases matching TRBD1. Material: PBMCs or T cells enriched from blood (not recorded which). This CDR3 is CASSPQQGAKNTEAFF. CDR3 sequence (DNA): TGTGCCAGCAGCCCGCAACAGGGGGCAAAGAACACTGAAGCTTTCTTT.